This T cell receptor (beta chain) came from a study of blood T cell repertoires in COVID-19. Turning to the study itself: COVID-19 samples, acute and convalescent, were from the United States, Italy and Spain.

The assay was immunoSEQ multiplex PCR, and TCRdb's table has in-frame clones only and misses some. The sample carries 150,000 to 200,000 clones, approximately 89% recorded once. Losses at the gene ends were 3 bases for V and 6 bases for J; bases not matched to a gene: 5. The CDR3 runs 13 residues. CDR1 and CDR2 (germline): SGHRS, YFSETQ. This chain links TRBV5-1 with TRBJ2-7; 8 positions match TRBD1. The sample taken for sequencing was peripheral blood. The source is a man in his forties with active or convalescent COVID-19. The CDR3 spells CASSSGQAREQYF. The CDR3 DNA follows: TGCGCCAGCAGCTCGGGACAGGCCCGCGAGCAGTACTTC.